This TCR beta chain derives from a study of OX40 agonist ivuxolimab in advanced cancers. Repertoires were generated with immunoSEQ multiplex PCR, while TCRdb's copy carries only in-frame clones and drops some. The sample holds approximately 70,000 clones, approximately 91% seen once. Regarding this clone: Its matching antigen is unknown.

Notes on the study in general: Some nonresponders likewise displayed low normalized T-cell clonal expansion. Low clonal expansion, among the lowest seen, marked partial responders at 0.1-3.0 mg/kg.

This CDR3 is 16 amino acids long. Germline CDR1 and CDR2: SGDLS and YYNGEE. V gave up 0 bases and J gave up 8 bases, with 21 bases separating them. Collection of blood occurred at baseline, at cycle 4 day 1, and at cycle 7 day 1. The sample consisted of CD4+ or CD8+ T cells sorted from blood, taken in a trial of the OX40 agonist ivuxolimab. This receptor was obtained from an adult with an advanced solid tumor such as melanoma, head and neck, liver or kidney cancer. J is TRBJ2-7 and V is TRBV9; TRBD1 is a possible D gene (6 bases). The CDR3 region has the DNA TGTGCCAGCAGCGTAGCTGGAGGACAGAATGGCGGTAAGCAGTACTTC. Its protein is CASSVAGGQNGGKQYF.